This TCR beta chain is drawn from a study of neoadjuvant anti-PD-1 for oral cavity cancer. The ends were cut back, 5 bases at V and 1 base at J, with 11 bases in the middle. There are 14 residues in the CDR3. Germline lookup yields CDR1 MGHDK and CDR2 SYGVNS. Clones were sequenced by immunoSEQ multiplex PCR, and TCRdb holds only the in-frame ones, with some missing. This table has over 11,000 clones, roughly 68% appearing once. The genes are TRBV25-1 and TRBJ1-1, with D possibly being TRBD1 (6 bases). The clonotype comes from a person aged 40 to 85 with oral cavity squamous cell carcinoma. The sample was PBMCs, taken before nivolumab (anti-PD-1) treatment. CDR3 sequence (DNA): TGTGCCAGCAGTAGGGAGACAGGGAACACTGAAGCTTTCTTT. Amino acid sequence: CASSRETGNTEAFF.